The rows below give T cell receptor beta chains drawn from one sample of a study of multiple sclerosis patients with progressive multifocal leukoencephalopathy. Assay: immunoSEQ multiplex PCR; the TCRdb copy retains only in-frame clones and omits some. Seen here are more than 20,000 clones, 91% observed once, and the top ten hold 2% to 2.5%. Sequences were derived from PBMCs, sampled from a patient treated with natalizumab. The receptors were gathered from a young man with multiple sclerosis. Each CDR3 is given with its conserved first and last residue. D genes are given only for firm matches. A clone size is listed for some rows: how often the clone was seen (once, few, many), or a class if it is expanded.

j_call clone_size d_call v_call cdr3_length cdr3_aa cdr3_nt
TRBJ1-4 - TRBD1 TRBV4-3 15 CASSQTGTGDEKLFF TGCGCCAGCAGCCAAACCGGGACAGGAGACGAAAAACTGTTTTTT
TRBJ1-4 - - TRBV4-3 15 CASSLSWTLNEKLFF TGCGCCAGCAGCCTCTCCTGGACATTAAATGAAAAACTGTTTTTT
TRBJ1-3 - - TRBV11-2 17 CASSLDLTSYSGNTIYF TGTGCCAGCAGCTTAGATCTGACAAGTTACTCTGGAAACACCATATATTTT
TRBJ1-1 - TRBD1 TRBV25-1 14 CASRETGANTEAFF TGTGCCAGCAGAGAGACAGGGGCTAACACTGAAGCTTTCTTT
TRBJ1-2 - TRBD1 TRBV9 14 CASSPLGTDYGYTF TGTGCCAGCAGCCCCCTGGGGACAGACTATGGCTACACCTTC
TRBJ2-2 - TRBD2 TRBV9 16 CASSVRLAGGIGELFF TGTGCCAGCAGCGTACGACTAGCGGGAGGAATCGGGGAGCTGTTTTTT
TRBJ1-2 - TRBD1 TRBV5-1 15 CASSLESDRGYGYTF TGCGCCAGCAGCTTGGAGTCCGACAGGGGCTATGGCTACACCTTC
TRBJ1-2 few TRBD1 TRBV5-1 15 CASRPGTGVNYGYTF TGCGCCAGCAGGCCCGGGACAGGGGTTAACTATGGCTACACCTTC
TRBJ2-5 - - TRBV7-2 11 CASSSRRTQYF TGTGCCAGCAGCTCAAGGCGGACCCAGTACTTC
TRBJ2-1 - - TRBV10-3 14 CAIRSGREGNEQFF TGTGCCATCAGGTCAGGGCGAGAGGGCAATGAGCAGTTCTTC
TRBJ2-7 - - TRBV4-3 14 CASSLGVGPHEQYF TGCGCCAGCAGCCTGGGGGTGGGGCCCCACGAGCAGTACTTC
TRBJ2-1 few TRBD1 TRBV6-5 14 CASSQGQGPGEQFF TGTGCCAGCAGTCAGGGACAGGGGCCTGGTGAGCAGTTCTTC
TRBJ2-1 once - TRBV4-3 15 CASSGTRDFYNEQFF TGCGCCAGCAGCGGGACCCGGGACTTCTACAATGAGCAGTTCTTC
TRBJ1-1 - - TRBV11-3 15 CASSRGGSLNTEAFF TGTGCCAGCAGCCGTGGGGGTTCGTTGAACACTGAAGCTTTCTTT
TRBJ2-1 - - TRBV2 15 CASKAPTGRISRQFF TGTGCCAGCAAAGCCCCTACAGGGAGAATTTCTAGACAGTTCTTC
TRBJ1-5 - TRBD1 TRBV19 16 CASSMPAGQGGQPQHF TGTGCCAGTAGTATGCCCGCCGGACAGGGTGGACAGCCCCAGCATTTT
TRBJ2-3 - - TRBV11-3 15 CASRGSGTQRDTQYF TGTGCCAGCAGGGGATCCGGGACCCAACGGGATACGCAGTATTTT
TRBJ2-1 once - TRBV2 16 CASTRGALAPSNEQFF TGTGCCAGCACTCGGGGGGCGCTAGCTCCCTCCAATGAGCAGTTCTTC
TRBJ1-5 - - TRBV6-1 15 CASSPGRGGNQPQHF TGTGCCAGCAGCCCGGGGCGAGGAGGAAATCAGCCCCAGCATTTT
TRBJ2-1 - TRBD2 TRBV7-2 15 CASSPGLAGRTEQFF TGTGCCAGCAGCCCGGGACTAGCGGGGAGGACTGAGCAGTTCTTC
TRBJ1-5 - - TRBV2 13 CASSEIGGQPQHF TGTGCCAGCAGTGAAATCGGGGGACAGCCCCAGCATTTT
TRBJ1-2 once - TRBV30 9 CAWGTGYTF TGTGCCTGGGGCACGGGCTACACCTTC
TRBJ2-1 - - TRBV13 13 CASSQDSLGEQFF TGTGCCAGCAGCCAGGACTCCTTGGGAGAGCAGTTCTTC
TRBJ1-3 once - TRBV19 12 CASMAAGNTIYF TGTGCCAGTATGGCAGCTGGAAACACCATATATTTT
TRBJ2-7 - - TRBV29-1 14 CSVEDAVRLNEQYF TGCAGCGTTGAAGATGCAGTACGACTCAACGAGCAGTACTTC
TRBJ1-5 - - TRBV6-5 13 CASSYGGGQPQHF TGTGCCAGCAGTTACGGGGGCGGACAGCCCCAGCATTTT
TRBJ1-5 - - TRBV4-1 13 CASSLSPGQPQHF TGCGCCAGCAGCCTTAGCCCGGGACAGCCCCAGCATTTT
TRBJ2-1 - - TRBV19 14 CASSVGIVNNEQFF TGTGCCAGTAGTGTGGGAATAGTAAACAATGAGCAGTTCTTC
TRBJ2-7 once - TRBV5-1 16 CASSTSSGGGSHEQYF TGCGCCAGCAGCACCTCCTCAGGGGGAGGTAGCCACGAGCAGTACTTC
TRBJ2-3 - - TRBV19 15 CASSIGLAYTDTQYF TGTGCCAGTAGTATAGGGCTAGCCTACACAGATACGCAGTATTTT
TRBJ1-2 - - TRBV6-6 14 CASRGSGDNYGYTF TGTGCCAGCAGGGGCTCAGGGGACAACTATGGCTACACCTTC
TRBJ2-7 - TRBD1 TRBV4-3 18 CASSEGQGTGRSSYEQYF TGCGCCAGCAGTGAGGGACAGGGGACGGGACGCAGCTCCTACGAGCAGTACTTC
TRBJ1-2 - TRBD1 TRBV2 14 CASSVDRGWRGYTF TGTGCCAGCAGTGTGGACAGGGGTTGGCGAGGCTACACCTTC
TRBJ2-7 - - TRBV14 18 CASSQGPRAGIFSYEQYF TGTGCCAGCAGCCAAGGACCCCGGGCGGGGATCTTTTCGTACGAGCAGTACTTC
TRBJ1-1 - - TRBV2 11 CASIGQVEAFF TGTGCCAGCATCGGGCAGGTTGAAGCTTTCTTT
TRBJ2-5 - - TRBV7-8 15 CASSLDGKDQETQYF TGTGCCAGCAGCTTAGACGGGAAAGACCAAGAGACCCAGTACTTC
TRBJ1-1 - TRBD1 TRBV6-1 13 CAIGTGFVAEAFF TGTGCCATCGGGACAGGATTTGTGGCTGAAGCTTTCTTT
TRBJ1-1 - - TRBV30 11 CAWRRPPGAFF TGTGCCTGGAGGAGACCCCCGGGAGCTTTCTTT
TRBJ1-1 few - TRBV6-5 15 CASSYSGQGTTEAFF TGTGCCAGCAGTTACTCAGGGCAGGGGACGACTGAAGCTTTCTTT
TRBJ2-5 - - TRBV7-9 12 CASSLVGGTQYF TGTGCCAGCAGCTTAGTCGGCGGGACCCAGTACTTC
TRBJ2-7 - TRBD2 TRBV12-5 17 CASGLPLAGGLFDEQYF TGTGCTAGTGGTTTGCCCTTAGCGGGAGGGCTGTTTGACGAGCAGTACTTC
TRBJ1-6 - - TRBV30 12 CAVPGNNSPLHF TGTGCCGTGCCAGGGAATAATTCACCCCTCCACTTT
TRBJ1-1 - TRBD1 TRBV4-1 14 CASSQQGAGTKAFF TGCGCCAGCAGTCAACAGGGGGCTGGGACTAAAGCTTTCTTT
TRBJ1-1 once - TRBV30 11 CAWSLGREPFF TGTGCCTGGAGTTTGGGACGCGAACCTTTCTTC
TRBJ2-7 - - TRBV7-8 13 CASSSHNSYEQYF TGTGCCAGCAGCTCTCATAACTCCTACGAGCAGTACTTC
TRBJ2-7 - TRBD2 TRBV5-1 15 CASSWTAGTSYEQYF TGCGCCAGCAGCTGGACGGCCGGGACTAGCTACGAGCAGTACTTC
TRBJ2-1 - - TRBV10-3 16 CAISSHAESSYNEQFF TGTGCCATCAGTTCTCATGCTGAGAGCTCCTACAATGAGCAGTTCTTC
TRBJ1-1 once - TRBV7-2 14 CASSLEFLNTEAFF TGTGCCAGCAGCTTAGAATTTCTGAACACTGAAGCTTTCTTT
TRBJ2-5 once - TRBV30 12 CAWSEGYETQYF TGTGCCTGGAGCGAGGGGTACGAGACCCAGTACTTC
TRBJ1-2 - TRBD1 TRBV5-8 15 CASSLSGTGGRGYTF TGTGCCAGCAGCTTGTCCGGGACAGGGGGCCGGGGCTACACCTTC
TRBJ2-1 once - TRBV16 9 CASSPPKVF TGTGCCAGCAGCCCCCCTAAGGTCTTC
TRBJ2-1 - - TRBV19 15 CSCSAPKGSYNEQFF TGTAGTTGTAGCGCCCCTAAGGGATCCTACAATGAGCAGTTCTTC
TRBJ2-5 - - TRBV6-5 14 CASSYLGLQETQYF TGTGCCAGCAGTTACCTGGGACTCCAAGAGACCCAGTACTTC
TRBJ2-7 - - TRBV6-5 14 CASSPMGFSYEQYF TGTGCCAGCAGTCCGATGGGTTTTTCCTACGAGCAGTACTTC
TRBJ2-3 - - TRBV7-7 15 CASSLVGLDTDTQYF TGTGCCAGCAGCTTAGTAGGACTTGACACAGATACGCAGTATTTT
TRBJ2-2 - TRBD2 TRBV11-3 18 CASSPRQGLADNTGELFF TGTGCCAGCAGCCCCCGGCAGGGACTAGCGGACAACACCGGGGAGCTGTTTTTT
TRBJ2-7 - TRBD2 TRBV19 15 CASSIGLADLYEQYF TGTGCCAGTAGTATAGGACTAGCGGACCTCTACGAGCAGTACTTC